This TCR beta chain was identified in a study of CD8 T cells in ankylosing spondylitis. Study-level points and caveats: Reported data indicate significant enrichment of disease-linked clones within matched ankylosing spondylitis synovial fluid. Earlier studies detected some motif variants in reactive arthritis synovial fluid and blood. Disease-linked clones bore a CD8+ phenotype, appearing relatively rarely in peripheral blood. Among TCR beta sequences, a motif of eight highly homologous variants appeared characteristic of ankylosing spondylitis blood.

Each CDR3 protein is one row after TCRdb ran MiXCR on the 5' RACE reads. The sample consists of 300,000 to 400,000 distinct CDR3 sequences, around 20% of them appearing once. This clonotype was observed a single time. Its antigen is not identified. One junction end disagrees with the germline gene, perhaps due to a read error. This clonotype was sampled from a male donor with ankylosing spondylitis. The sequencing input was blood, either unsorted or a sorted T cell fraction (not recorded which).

CDR3 DNA: TGCAGCGTTGGAAGACAGGCGGGCGAGCCGTACTTC. Its translation: CSVGRQAGEPYF. The V call is TRBV29-1, the J call TRBJ2-7; tentative D call: TRBD1 (6 bases). The CDR3 runs 12 residues. CDR1 SQVTM and CDR2 ANQGSEA come from the germline V gene.